This T cell receptor beta chain was sequenced in a study of cytomegalovirus exposure and HLA in healthy donors. Germline loops: CDR1 SGHTS, CDR2 YDEGEE. Trimming cost V 0 bases and J 4 bases; bases outside gene matches: 8. The CDR3 spans 17 residues. Study conclusions and caveats: Productive rates of about 87% or about 30% were seen for most TCR beta V segments in an earlier analysis. One variant, a missense change in DCLRE1C, was linked in a later analysis to TCR beta V- and J-gene trimming.

Note on this clone: Its antigen remains unidentified.

The PCR had 60 Vbeta and 13 Jbeta primers. Assay used: immunoSEQ multiplex PCR; TCRdb lists only in-frame clones, some missing. This sample yields roughly 250,000 clones, of which 84% are seen a single time; 2% to 2.5% belongs to the top ten. This chain links TRBV5-8 with TRBJ2-5, with 11 bases matching TRBD1. The TCR comes from a woman in her forties in good health and CMV-seropositive. The sample consisted of PBMCs. CDR3 DNA sequence: TGTGCCAGCAGCTTGGCCGCCAGGACAGGGGGCTTAGAGACCCAGTACTTC. Encoded protein: CASSLAARTGGLETQYF.